This TCR beta chain was captured by sequencing in a study of blood T cell repertoires in COVID-19. Looking at the study overall: Italy, Spain and the United States were the sources of the convalescent and acute COVID-19 samples. PBMCs, B-cell-depleted T cells, or T cells were the source of the cDNA or gDNA that made up the material.

This clone was seen only once. In the source study's methods: The authors estimated nucleated cell counts from reference gene primer amplification. TCRdb's copy holds only in-frame clones and misses some; the assay was immunoSEQ multiplex PCR. The DNA was the basis for D and trimming; V, J and clone size are from that table. The table has approximately 100,000 clones, approximately 80% seen once; the top ten hold roughly a tenth. Sample: peripheral blood. This receptor was taken from a man between 65 and 85 years old with acute or convalescent COVID-19.

CDR3 loop: CASSQRGILTYEQYF. The CDR3 nucleotides are TGTGCCAGCAGTCAAAGGGGGATTCTTACCTACGAGCAGTACTTC. This chain joins TRBV3-1 (or the pseudogene TRBV3-2) and TRBJ2-7; possible D gene TRBD1, 6 bases. Germline V gene sequence: CDR1 LGHDT, CDR2 YNNKEL (reference sequence). There are 15 residues in the CDR3. V was cut by 6 bases and J by 2 bases, with 17 bases left in between.